This T cell receptor (beta chain) was sequenced in a study of blood T cell repertoires in COVID-19. Study-wide context: The United States, Italy and Spain provided the acute and convalescent COVID-19 samples. T cells, B-cell-depleted T cells, or PBMCs provided the cDNA or gDNA that served as material.

Methods used by the authors: Reference gene primers were amplified, and this amplification served to estimate nucleated cell counts. The data were produced by immunoSEQ multiplex PCR, yet TCRdb's version contains in-frame clones alone and is incomplete. V and J calls and clone size are given by that table; D and trimming were obtained from the DNA. The sample consists of about 370,000 clones, around 92% of them appearing once. Enrolment of Seattle patients took place during active infection, and they were followed longitudinally. Germline CDR1 and CDR2: KGHSH and LQKENI. The V segment lost 3 bases and the J segment 10 bases; nucleotides outside the gene matches: 7. The CDR3 extends over 13 amino acids.

Sequencing input: peripheral blood. The sequence was collected from a woman in her 30s with COVID-19, enrolled during active disease. The V call is TRBV18, the J call TRBJ2-5, with 8 bases aligning to TRBD1. The CDR3, as DNA: TGTGCCAGCTCACCGACAGGGGTAGAGGTCCAGTACTTC. Translated, it gives CASSPTGVEVQYF. The full variable domain, with the rest looked up from reference TRBV18 and TRBJ2-5, is NAGVMQNPRHLVRRRGQEARLRCSPMKGHSHVYWYRQLPEEGLKFMVYLQKENIIDESGMPKERFSAEFPKEGPSILRIQQVVRGDSAAYFCASSPTGVEVQYFGPGTRLLVL.